The 16 T cell receptor beta chains reported below all come from one sample, sequenced in a study of CD8+ T cells in alopecia areata. RNA was isolated and reverse transcribed to cDNA, the sequencing template. The repertoire was sequenced with immunoSEQ multiplex PCR; TCRdb's copy has only in-frame clones and lacks some. The sample has 130,000 to 150,000 clones, less than 65% seen once. Sequencing was carried out using CD8+ T cells sorted from blood. These receptors came from a human donor in good health.

V and J are TRBV29-1 and TRBJ2-2; the D call may be TRBD1 or TRBD2 (5 bases each). Trimming took 2 bases from V and 7 from J, leaving 11 bases between them. This CDR3 has 13 residues. The germline CDR1 and CDR2 sequences are SQVTM and ANQGSEA. CDR3 protein: CSVESGTGGELFF. CDR3 sequence (DNA): TGCAGCGTTGAATCGGGGACGGGCGGGGAGCTGTTTTTT.

The genes are TRBV6-5 and TRBJ2-7, with unresolved D. Trimming pared 2 bases from V and 0 bases from J, leaving 8 bases between. Germline values: CDR1 MNHEY, CDR2 SVGAGI. The CDR3 extends over 14 amino acids. DNA for the CDR3: TGTGCCAGCAGTTACGCGGATAGCTCCTACGAGCAGTACTTC. This gives the protein CASSYADSSYEQYF.

This clone has only a few counts. The V gene is TRBV5-1, the J gene TRBJ2-3; 7 bases line up with TRBD2. Trimming took 0 bases from V and 5 from J; bases not matched to a gene: 15. The CDR3 has 18 amino acids. From germline, CDR1 is SGHRS and CDR2 YFSETQ. The CDR3 here is CASSLDPPSGSVGDTQYF. The CDR3 DNA reads as TGCGCCAGCAGCTTGGACCCTCCTAGCGGTTCGGTTGGAGATACGCAGTATTTT.

This clone showed up just a few times. The rearrangement uses TRBV29-1 and TRBJ1-4; perhaps TRBD1 as D (5 bases). The CDR3 sequence is 15 residues long. Trimming left V 4 bases short and J 0 bases short, with 12 bases between. Per germline, CDR1 SQVTM and CDR2 ANQGSEA. CDR3 amino acids: CSVGLTDSTNEKLFF. The CDR3 nucleotides read TGCAGCGTTGGATTGACAGATTCAACTAATGAAAAACTGTTTTTT.

The CDR3 DNA sequence: TGTGCCAGCAGCTACGGAGGCCGCAATCAGCCCCAGCATTTT. It specifies CASSYGGRNQPQHF. The rearrangement uses TRBV13 and TRBJ1-5, with D hard to call. Trimming stripped 4 bases from V and 2 bases from J, with 9 bases between. CDR1 is PRHDT, CDR2 FYEKMQ, per germline (reference sequence). The CDR3 length is 14 residues.

This chain connects TRBV29-1 to TRBJ1-2; a weak D match, TRBD1 (5 bases). The CDR3 covers 13 residues. Germline CDR1 reads SQVTM; CDR2 reads ANQGSEA. Trimming removed 5 bases from V and 4 bases from J, with 14 bases in between. The DNA for the CDR3 is TGCAGCGTTAGCGGGGCTAGAATCTATGGCTACACCTTC. This translates into CSVSGARIYGYTF.

This chain links TRBV7-9 with TRBJ2-7; D remains ambiguous. Germline CDR1 and CDR2: SEHNR and FQNEAQ (reference sequence). There are 12 residues in the CDR3. Between the trimmed V and J ends, which lost 3 bases and 6 bases, there was a span of 9 bases. CDR3 nucleotides: TGTGCCAGCAGCTTGAACAGAGCCGAGCAGTACTTC. It codes for CASSLNRAEQYF.

The chain couples TRBV9 to TRBJ2-2; the D is unclear. V was clipped by 4 bases and J by 8 bases, with 6 bases between them. The germline V gene encodes CDR1 SGDLS and CDR2 YYNGEE. The CDR3 has 11 residues. In DNA, the CDR3 is TGTGCCAGCAGCCTGAATGGGGAGCTGTTTTTT. This gives the protein CASSLNGELFF.

V and J are TRBV29-1 and TRBJ2-1, with 9 nucleotides matching TRBD2. The CDR3 sequence is 15 residues long. V lost 7 bases and J lost 2; bases outside the gene matches: 9. The V gene's germline CDR1 is SQVTM and CDR2 ANQGSEA. CDR3 loop: CSADGGGRAYNEQFF. The CDR3 DNA sequence: TGCAGCGCGGACGGCGGCGGGAGGGCCTACAATGAGCAGTTCTTC.

The chain couples TRBV29-1 to TRBJ1-3, with 7 bases identical to TRBD1. The CDR3 is 15 residues long. J lost 1 base, V lost 6 bases, and 9 bases had no gene match. Germline CDR1 SQVTM, CDR2 ANQGSEA. CDR3 protein: CSVQGRGLSGNTIYF. CDR3 sequence (DNA): TGCAGCGTACAGGGGAGAGGGCTTTCTGGAAACACCATATATTTT.

This chain joins TRBV2 and TRBJ2-2; D possibly matches TRBD1 or TRBD2 (5 bases each). This CDR3 spans 14 amino acids. V shed 5 bases and J shed 0 bases, with 7 bases lying between them. Per germline, CDR1 SNHLY and CDR2 FYNNEI. The CDR3 spells CASSRDPNTGELFF. The DNA for the CDR3 is TGTGCCAGCAGTAGGGACCCGAACACCGGGGAGCTGTTTTTT.

This clone was seen more than once but under ten times. The V and J genes are TRBV29-1 and TRBJ2-1; no definite D call. The CDR3 runs to 11 residues. Germline lookup yields CDR1 SQVTM and CDR2 ANQGSEA. Deletions cut 5 bases from V and 8 bases from J, with 10 bases between. The chain's CDR3 is CSVPVLHEQFF. The CDR3 DNA is TGCAGCGTTCCCGTGCTCCATGAGCAGTTCTTC.

The gene calls are TRBV7-9 and TRBJ2-2, with D possibly TRBD2 on 5 matching bases. With 3 bases removed from V and 6 bases from J, the gap between germline ends came to 8 bases. CDR1 SEHNR and CDR2 FQNEAQ come from the germline V gene (reference sequence). This CDR3 has 13 residues. CDR3 coding DNA: TGTGCCAGCAGCTTCGGAGCGGCCGGGGAGCTGTTTTTT. It specifies CASSFGAAGELFF.

Only one count was recorded for this clone. The chain has TRBV27 and TRBJ1-5; no definite D call. Trimming removed 7 bases at V and 0 bases at J, with 10 bases between. The length of the CDR3 is 14 residues. Germline V lookup: CDR1 MNHEY, CDR2 SMNVEV (reference sequence). The CDR3 nucleotides are TGTGCCAGCAACCCTTGGAATAGCAATCAGCCCCAGCATTTT. It is translated as CASNPWNSNQPQHF.

The genes are TRBV19 and TRBJ2-7; maybe TRBD1 (6 bases). The germline V and J ends were trimmed by 5 bases and 3 bases, with 14 bases remaining between them. The V gene's germline CDR1 is LNHDA and CDR2 SQIVND (reference sequence). This CDR3 has 14 residues. CDR3 DNA sequence: TGTGCCAGTAGTCCCATTGGGGACAACTACGAGCAGTACTTC. Translating gives CASSPIGDNYEQYF.

V gene TRBV5-1 combines with J gene TRBJ2-3; D gene uncertain. This CDR3 is built from 11 residues. Germline V gene data show CDR1 as SGHRS and CDR2 as YFSETQ. V lost 1 base and J 4 bases, leaving 1 base between the germline ends. Here the CDR3 DNA reads TGCGCCAGCAGCTTGTCAGATACGCAGTATTTT. Its protein product is CASSLSDTQYF.